This TCR beta chain was profiled in a study of T-cell reconstitution after alpha-beta-depleted transplantation in children. Germline V CDR1 and CDR2: DFQATT, SNEGSKA (reference sequence). The CDR3 spans 13 residues. Trimming took 2 bases from V and 4 from J, leaving 12 bases between them. For TCRbeta, the library was prepared with unique molecular identifiers. TCRdb independently ran MiXCR on the PCR reads; one entry per CDR3 protein. The table has a few hundred thousand distinct CDR3 sequences, approximately 10% seen once; the top ten hold about 5%. The source of this sequence is a human donor who donated a stem cell graft to a child with acute myeloid leukemia. V usage is TRBV20-1 and J usage is TRBJ2-7; tentative D call: TRBD2 (6 bases). Sequencing used PBMCs from the stem cell graft donor, obtained from the stem cell graft. CDR3 coding DNA: TGCAGTGCTAGACGGGAGTCGGGATACGAGCAGTACTTC. It is translated as CSARRESGYEQYF.